These 28 T cell receptor beta chains share one sample of origin, sequenced in a study of cytomegalovirus exposure and HLA in healthy donors (dated by TCRdb to the late 2010s). Libraries were made using the immunoSEQ multiplex PCR assay. For the multiplex PCR, a mixture combining 60 forward primers for TCR Vbeta segments and 13 reverse primers for TCR Jbeta segments was used. TCRdb took this table from immuneACCESS and kept in-frame rearrangements with V and J called. Such tables lack part of the clones; where checked against another copy, unresolved V genes explain under half of the gap, and the rest is unexplained. The table kept for this sample lists around 100,000 clones. The ten top clones hold about 0.59% of the sample. The material sequenced was PBMCs. Source of these receptors: a man aged 50 to 60 in good health and CMV-seronegative.

The chain combines TRBV9 with TRBJ2-3; 7 positions match TRBD1. CDR1 is SGDLS, CDR2 YYNGEE, per germline. The CDR3 consists of 15 residues. V shed 4 bases and J 0 bases; nucleotides not matched to a gene: 5. The CDR3 coding sequence is TGTGCCAGCAGCTCAGGGGGACAAAGCACAGATACGCAGTATTTT. It specifies CASSSGGQSTDTQYF.

The chain couples TRBV6-5 to TRBJ1-2, with 9 nucleotides matching TRBD1. CDR1 is MNHEY, CDR2 SVGAGI, per germline. This CDR3 spans 15 amino acids. The V gene end was trimmed by 5 bases and the J gene end by 3 bases; junction bases not matched to a gene: 7. The DNA of the CDR3 is TGTGCCAGCAGTCAGGGACAGGGTCTGGACTATGGCTACACCTTC. Residues: CASSQGQGLDYGYTF.

V gene TRBV2 combines with J gene TRBJ1-2, with TRBD1 identical over 9 bases. Losses at the gene ends were 8 bases for V and 4 bases for J; bases not matched to a gene: 5. Germline loops: CDR1 SNHLY, CDR2 FYNNEI. This CDR3 spans 13 amino acids. CDR3 in DNA: TGTGCCAGCGGGGACAGGGTCGGCTATGGCTACACCTTC. Protein: CASGDRVGYGYTF.

The chain employs TRBV2 and TRBJ2-5; maybe TRBD2 (6 bases). The V gene lost 6 bases and the J gene lost 3 bases, with 14 bases spanning the gap. Per the germline V gene, CDR1 is SNHLY and CDR2 is FYNNEI. This CDR3 is built from 14 residues. CDR3 residues: CASRGVGGKETQYF. In nucleotides, the CDR3 is TGTGCCAGCAGAGGGGTGGGAGGAAAAGAGACCCAGTACTTC.

The J gene is TRBJ1-5, the V gene TRBV6-1, with D perhaps TRBD1 (5 bases). The germline gives CDR1 MNHNS, CDR2 SASEGT. This CDR3 has 14 residues. The V end was cut by 1 base, the J end by 3 bases, with 7 bases between. This CDR3 reads CASSEEQDNQPQHF. The DNA of the CDR3 is TGTGCCAGCAGTGAAGAACAGGACAATCAGCCCCAGCATTTT.

The chain links TRBV4-2 to TRBJ1-1, with TRBD1 as a possible D gene (6 bases). CDR3 length equals 14 residues. Trimming removed 1 base from V and 4 bases from J, with 10 bases in between. Germline-derived CDR1 and CDR2 are LGHNA and YNFKEQ. The CDR3 spells CASSQVGGGTEAFF. DNA for the CDR3: TGTGCCAGCAGCCAAGTAGGGGGGGGCACTGAAGCTTTCTTT.

The gene calls are TRBV2 and TRBJ2-7, with D perhaps matching TRBD2 (6 bases). Germline V lookup: CDR1 SNHLY, CDR2 FYNNEI. This CDR3 has 14 amino acids. The ends were cut back, 3 bases at V and 1 base at J, with 10 bases in the middle. The CDR3 region has the DNA TGTGCCAGCAGTGATCAAGGGACTTCCTACGAGCAGTACTTC. Its protein is CASSDQGTSYEQYF.

V usage is TRBV9 and J usage is TRBJ1-1, with D possibly being TRBD1 (5 bases). Germline V gene sequence: CDR1 SGDLS, CDR2 YYNGEE. Trimming pared 4 bases from V and 5 bases from J, leaving 9 bases between. The CDR3 extends over 12 amino acids. The CDR3 DNA follows: TGTGCCAGCAGCTCACGGGGGACTGAAGCTTTCTTT. Its translation is CASSSRGTEAFF.

The genes are TRBV30 and TRBJ1-1; D is unclear. The CDR3 has 14 residues. V was cut by 2 bases and J by 4 bases, with 14 bases left in between. Looked up from germline, CDR1 is GTSNPN and CDR2 is SVGIG (reference sequence). CDR3 in amino acids: CAWSRPPGATEAFF. The CDR3 DNA reads TGTGCCTGGAGTCGGCCCCCGGGTGCCACTGAAGCTTTCTTT. Together with reference TRBV30 and TRBJ1-1, the CDR3 gives the full variable domain: SQTIHQWPATLVQPVGSPLSLECTVEGTSNPNLYWYRQAAGRGLQLLFYSVGIGQISSEVPQNLSASRPQDRQFILSSKKLLLSDSGFYLCAWSRPPGATEAFFGQGTRLTVV.

The chain recombines TRBV19 with TRBJ1-2, with D maybe TRBD1 (5 bases). CDR3 size: 14 residues. CDR1 LNHDA and CDR2 SQIVND come from the germline V gene (reference sequence). Trimming cost V 9 bases and J 6 bases, with 20 bases left between them. CDR3 in DNA: TGTGCCAGCAATGACCTCAGGGTTGGCGATGGCTACACCTTC. Translation gives CASNDLRVGDGYTF.

This rearrangement joins TRBV5-1 to TRBJ2-7; perhaps TRBD2 as D (6 bases). From germline, CDR1 is SGHRS and CDR2 YFSETQ. The CDR3 consists of 15 residues. V gave up 0 bases and J gave up 6 bases, with 16 bases separating them. The DNA for the CDR3 is TGCGCCAGCAGCTTGGGTATAGGGGAGGTGTTCGAGCAGTACTTC. Protein product: CASSLGIGEVFEQYF.

This chain connects TRBV19 to TRBJ1-1, with 7 bases fitting TRBD1. Germline V CDR1 and CDR2: LNHDA, SQIVND (reference sequence). The V gene end was trimmed by 7 bases and the J gene end by 3 bases; junction bases not matched to a gene: 11. CDR3 length: 15 residues. CDR3 sequence: CASTTGWAADTEAFF. CDR3 DNA: TGTGCCAGTACGACAGGGTGGGCCGCGGACACTGAAGCTTTCTTT. Variable domain in full (rest from reference TRBV19 and TRBJ1-1): DGGITQSPKYLFRKEGQNVTLSCEQNLNHDAMYWYRQDPGQGLRLIYYSQIVNDFQKGDIAEGYSVSREKKESFPLTVTSAQKNPTAFYLCASTTGWAADTEAFFGQGTRLTVV.

The V and J genes are TRBV19 and TRBJ2-3; the match to TRBD1 covers 10 bases. This CDR3 comprises 16 residues. Trimming took 1 base from V and 5 from J; bases not matched to a gene: 6. Germline values: CDR1 LNHDA, CDR2 SQIVND (reference sequence). The CDR3 coding sequence is TGTGCCAGTAGTATAGTGGGGACAGGGGTCGGAGATACGCAGTATTTT. As protein: CASSIVGTGVGDTQYF.

The chain links TRBV2 to TRBJ1-5, with TRBD1 matching over 7 bases. Trimming at V came to 3 bases and at J to 3 bases, leaving 11 bases not matched to a gene. The CDR3 runs to 17 residues. Germline V lookup: CDR1 SNHLY, CDR2 FYNNEI. Here the CDR3 reads CASSDRGQVIDNQPQHF. DNA of the CDR3: TGTGCCAGCAGTGACAGAGGACAGGTTATAGACAATCAGCCCCAGCATTTT. The full variable domain, in which reference TRBV2 and TRBJ1-5 provide the parts outside the CDR3, is EPEVTQTPSHQVTQMGQEVILRCVPISNHLYFYWYRQILGQKVEFLVSFYNNEISEKSEIFDDQFSVERPDGSNFTLKIRSTKLEDSAMYFCASSDRGQVIDNQPQHFGDGTRLSIL.

This rearrangement joins TRBV6-5 to TRBJ2-3; D perhaps matches TRBD1 (6 bases). Germline CDR1 and CDR2: MNHEY and SVGAGI. The CDR3 consists of 14 residues. Trimming removed 8 bases from V and 2 bases from J, with 14 bases in between. The CDR3 bases are TGTGCCAGCTCCTTGGACAGCTACACAGATACGCAGTATTTT. Encoded protein: CASSLDSYTDTQYF.

The chain carries TRBV29-1 and TRBJ1-2; no reliable D call. CDR3 length: 12 amino acids. Germline CDR1 and CDR2: SQVTM and ANQGSEA. V lost 3 bases and J lost 8, with 13 bases in between. The CDR3: CSVEERAAGYTF. CDR3 in DNA: TGCAGCGTTGAGGAGCGGGCGGCGGGCTACACCTTC.

This chain uses TRBV10-3 with TRBJ2-5; TRBD2 matches at 8 bases. Unmatched junction bases numbered 4, after V lost 2 bases and J lost 5 bases. The CDR3 length is 14 residues. The germline gives CDR1 ENHRY, CDR2 SYGVKD. The CDR3 region is CAISEVTGGETQYF. CDR3 coding DNA: TGTGCCATCAGTGAGGTGACGGGAGGGGAGACCCAGTACTTC.

CDR3: CASSLRPTMNTEAFF. CDR3 nucleotides: TGCGCCAGCAGCTTAAGACCGACTATGAACACTGAAGCTTTCTTT. The V call is TRBV5-1, the J call TRBJ1-1; D call uncertain. Germline V gene sequence: CDR1 SGHRS, CDR2 YFSETQ. Deletions cut 2 bases from V and 0 bases from J, with 11 bases between. The CDR3 extends over 15 amino acids. Supplemented by reference TRBV5-1 and TRBJ1-1, the full variable domain reads KAGVTQTPRYLIKTRGQQVTLSCSPISGHRSVSWYQQTPGQGLQFLFEYFSETQRNKGNFPGRFSGRQFSNSRSEMNVSTLELGDSALYLCASSLRPTMNTEAFFGQGTRLTVV.

The chain links TRBV4-3 to TRBJ1-6, with D possibly matching TRBD1 (6 bases). Germline V gene sequence: CDR1 LGHNA, CDR2 YSLEER. The CDR3 runs to 17 residues. Trimming took 4 bases from V and 4 from J, leaving 17 bases between them. CDR3 region: CASSRGRNGGYNSPLHF. In DNA, the CDR3 is TGCGCCAGCAGCCGGGGGCGGAATGGTGGTTATAATTCACCCCTCCACTTT.

The chain carries TRBV9 and TRBJ2-5; TRBD2 is a possible D gene (6 bases). The CDR3 consists of 13 residues. Trimming cost V 3 bases and J 7 bases, with 13 bases left between them. Germline CDR1 reads SGDLS; CDR2 reads YYNGEE. For the CDR3, the DNA is TGTGCCAGCAGCGGCTTGAGGGAGGCGACCCAGTACTTC. Its protein is CASSGLREATQYF.

The chain recombines TRBV5-1 with TRBJ2-7, with a possible D match to TRBD1 (5 bases). The CDR3 sequence is 14 residues long. Per the germline V gene, CDR1 is SGHRS and CDR2 is YFSETQ. The ends were cut back, 4 bases at V and 3 bases at J, with 14 bases in the middle. The CDR3 region has the DNA TGCGCCAGCAGCCGAGAAGGGGCCCTCTACGAGCAGTACTTC. Protein: CASSREGALYEQYF.

The genes are TRBV4-3 and TRBJ2-1; 9 bases agree with TRBD2. Germline-derived CDR1 and CDR2 are LGHNA and YSLEER. J lost 1 base, V lost 4 bases, and 5 bases had no gene match. This CDR3 has 16 residues. The CDR3 nucleotides read TGCGCCAGCAGCCTTCAAGCGGGAGGATCCTACAATGAGCAGTTCTTC. As protein: CASSLQAGGSYNEQFF.

V usage is TRBV2 and J usage is TRBJ1-1; 8 bases are shared with TRBD1. With 8 bases clipped from V and 10 bases from J, the junction kept 21 bases outside the gene matches. In germline, CDR1 is SNHLY, CDR2 FYNNEI. The CDR3 totals 16 residues. The CDR3 spells CASSRKRGEQGVRAFF. DNA for the CDR3: TGTGCCAGCTCCCGAAAAAGAGGGGAACAGGGGGTAAGAGCTTTCTTT.

The chain links TRBV2 to TRBJ1-5; TRBD1 agrees at 9 bases. V lost 6 bases to trimming and J lost 6 bases; unmatched junction nucleotides: 6. Per the germline V gene, CDR1 is SNHLY and CDR2 is FYNNEI. This CDR3 is 14 amino acids long. In DNA, the CDR3 is TGTGCCAGCAGACAGGGGGCGCTGAGTCAGCCCCAGCATTTT. Translated, it gives CASRQGALSQPQHF.

The rearrangement joins TRBV2 to TRBJ2-1; perhaps TRBD1 as D (5 bases). V dropped 6 bases and J dropped 10 bases, with 13 bases sitting between them. The germline gives CDR1 SNHLY, CDR2 FYNNEI. This CDR3 spans 12 amino acids. The CDR3 nucleotides read TGTGCCAGCAGGACAGTCCCGGCCGAGCAGTTCTTC. Encoded protein: CASRTVPAEQFF.

The V call is TRBV5-1, the J call TRBJ2-6; 8 nucleotides line up with TRBD1. The CDR3 sequence is 15 residues long. CDR1 is SGHRS, CDR2 YFSETQ, per germline. The V gene end was trimmed by 3 bases and the J gene end by 2 bases; junction bases not matched to a gene: 1. Here the CDR3 DNA reads TGCGCCAGCAGCTCGGGACAGGCTGGGGCCAACGTCCTGACTTTC. It translates to CASSSGQAGANVLTF.

This sequence joins TRBV11-2 and TRBJ2-3; possibly TRBD2 for D (6 bases). With 5 bases removed from V and 0 bases from J, the gap between germline ends came to 15 bases. CDR1 and CDR2 from the germline V gene are SGHAT and FQNNGV. This CDR3 comprises 16 residues. The CDR3 bases are TGTGCCAGCAGCCTACGCGGGGCAGGTAGCACAGATACGCAGTATTTT. This encodes CASSLRGAGSTDTQYF.

V and J are TRBV6-5 and TRBJ1-2, with D possibly matching TRBD1 (5 bases). Trimming cost V 7 bases and J 8 bases, with 20 bases left between them. This CDR3 spans 14 amino acids. Germline V CDR1 and CDR2: MNHEY, SVGAGI. Here the CDR3 reads CASKEPTGGYGYTF. CDR3 sequence (DNA): TGTGCCAGCAAGGAACCGACGGGGGGATACGGCTACACCTTC.